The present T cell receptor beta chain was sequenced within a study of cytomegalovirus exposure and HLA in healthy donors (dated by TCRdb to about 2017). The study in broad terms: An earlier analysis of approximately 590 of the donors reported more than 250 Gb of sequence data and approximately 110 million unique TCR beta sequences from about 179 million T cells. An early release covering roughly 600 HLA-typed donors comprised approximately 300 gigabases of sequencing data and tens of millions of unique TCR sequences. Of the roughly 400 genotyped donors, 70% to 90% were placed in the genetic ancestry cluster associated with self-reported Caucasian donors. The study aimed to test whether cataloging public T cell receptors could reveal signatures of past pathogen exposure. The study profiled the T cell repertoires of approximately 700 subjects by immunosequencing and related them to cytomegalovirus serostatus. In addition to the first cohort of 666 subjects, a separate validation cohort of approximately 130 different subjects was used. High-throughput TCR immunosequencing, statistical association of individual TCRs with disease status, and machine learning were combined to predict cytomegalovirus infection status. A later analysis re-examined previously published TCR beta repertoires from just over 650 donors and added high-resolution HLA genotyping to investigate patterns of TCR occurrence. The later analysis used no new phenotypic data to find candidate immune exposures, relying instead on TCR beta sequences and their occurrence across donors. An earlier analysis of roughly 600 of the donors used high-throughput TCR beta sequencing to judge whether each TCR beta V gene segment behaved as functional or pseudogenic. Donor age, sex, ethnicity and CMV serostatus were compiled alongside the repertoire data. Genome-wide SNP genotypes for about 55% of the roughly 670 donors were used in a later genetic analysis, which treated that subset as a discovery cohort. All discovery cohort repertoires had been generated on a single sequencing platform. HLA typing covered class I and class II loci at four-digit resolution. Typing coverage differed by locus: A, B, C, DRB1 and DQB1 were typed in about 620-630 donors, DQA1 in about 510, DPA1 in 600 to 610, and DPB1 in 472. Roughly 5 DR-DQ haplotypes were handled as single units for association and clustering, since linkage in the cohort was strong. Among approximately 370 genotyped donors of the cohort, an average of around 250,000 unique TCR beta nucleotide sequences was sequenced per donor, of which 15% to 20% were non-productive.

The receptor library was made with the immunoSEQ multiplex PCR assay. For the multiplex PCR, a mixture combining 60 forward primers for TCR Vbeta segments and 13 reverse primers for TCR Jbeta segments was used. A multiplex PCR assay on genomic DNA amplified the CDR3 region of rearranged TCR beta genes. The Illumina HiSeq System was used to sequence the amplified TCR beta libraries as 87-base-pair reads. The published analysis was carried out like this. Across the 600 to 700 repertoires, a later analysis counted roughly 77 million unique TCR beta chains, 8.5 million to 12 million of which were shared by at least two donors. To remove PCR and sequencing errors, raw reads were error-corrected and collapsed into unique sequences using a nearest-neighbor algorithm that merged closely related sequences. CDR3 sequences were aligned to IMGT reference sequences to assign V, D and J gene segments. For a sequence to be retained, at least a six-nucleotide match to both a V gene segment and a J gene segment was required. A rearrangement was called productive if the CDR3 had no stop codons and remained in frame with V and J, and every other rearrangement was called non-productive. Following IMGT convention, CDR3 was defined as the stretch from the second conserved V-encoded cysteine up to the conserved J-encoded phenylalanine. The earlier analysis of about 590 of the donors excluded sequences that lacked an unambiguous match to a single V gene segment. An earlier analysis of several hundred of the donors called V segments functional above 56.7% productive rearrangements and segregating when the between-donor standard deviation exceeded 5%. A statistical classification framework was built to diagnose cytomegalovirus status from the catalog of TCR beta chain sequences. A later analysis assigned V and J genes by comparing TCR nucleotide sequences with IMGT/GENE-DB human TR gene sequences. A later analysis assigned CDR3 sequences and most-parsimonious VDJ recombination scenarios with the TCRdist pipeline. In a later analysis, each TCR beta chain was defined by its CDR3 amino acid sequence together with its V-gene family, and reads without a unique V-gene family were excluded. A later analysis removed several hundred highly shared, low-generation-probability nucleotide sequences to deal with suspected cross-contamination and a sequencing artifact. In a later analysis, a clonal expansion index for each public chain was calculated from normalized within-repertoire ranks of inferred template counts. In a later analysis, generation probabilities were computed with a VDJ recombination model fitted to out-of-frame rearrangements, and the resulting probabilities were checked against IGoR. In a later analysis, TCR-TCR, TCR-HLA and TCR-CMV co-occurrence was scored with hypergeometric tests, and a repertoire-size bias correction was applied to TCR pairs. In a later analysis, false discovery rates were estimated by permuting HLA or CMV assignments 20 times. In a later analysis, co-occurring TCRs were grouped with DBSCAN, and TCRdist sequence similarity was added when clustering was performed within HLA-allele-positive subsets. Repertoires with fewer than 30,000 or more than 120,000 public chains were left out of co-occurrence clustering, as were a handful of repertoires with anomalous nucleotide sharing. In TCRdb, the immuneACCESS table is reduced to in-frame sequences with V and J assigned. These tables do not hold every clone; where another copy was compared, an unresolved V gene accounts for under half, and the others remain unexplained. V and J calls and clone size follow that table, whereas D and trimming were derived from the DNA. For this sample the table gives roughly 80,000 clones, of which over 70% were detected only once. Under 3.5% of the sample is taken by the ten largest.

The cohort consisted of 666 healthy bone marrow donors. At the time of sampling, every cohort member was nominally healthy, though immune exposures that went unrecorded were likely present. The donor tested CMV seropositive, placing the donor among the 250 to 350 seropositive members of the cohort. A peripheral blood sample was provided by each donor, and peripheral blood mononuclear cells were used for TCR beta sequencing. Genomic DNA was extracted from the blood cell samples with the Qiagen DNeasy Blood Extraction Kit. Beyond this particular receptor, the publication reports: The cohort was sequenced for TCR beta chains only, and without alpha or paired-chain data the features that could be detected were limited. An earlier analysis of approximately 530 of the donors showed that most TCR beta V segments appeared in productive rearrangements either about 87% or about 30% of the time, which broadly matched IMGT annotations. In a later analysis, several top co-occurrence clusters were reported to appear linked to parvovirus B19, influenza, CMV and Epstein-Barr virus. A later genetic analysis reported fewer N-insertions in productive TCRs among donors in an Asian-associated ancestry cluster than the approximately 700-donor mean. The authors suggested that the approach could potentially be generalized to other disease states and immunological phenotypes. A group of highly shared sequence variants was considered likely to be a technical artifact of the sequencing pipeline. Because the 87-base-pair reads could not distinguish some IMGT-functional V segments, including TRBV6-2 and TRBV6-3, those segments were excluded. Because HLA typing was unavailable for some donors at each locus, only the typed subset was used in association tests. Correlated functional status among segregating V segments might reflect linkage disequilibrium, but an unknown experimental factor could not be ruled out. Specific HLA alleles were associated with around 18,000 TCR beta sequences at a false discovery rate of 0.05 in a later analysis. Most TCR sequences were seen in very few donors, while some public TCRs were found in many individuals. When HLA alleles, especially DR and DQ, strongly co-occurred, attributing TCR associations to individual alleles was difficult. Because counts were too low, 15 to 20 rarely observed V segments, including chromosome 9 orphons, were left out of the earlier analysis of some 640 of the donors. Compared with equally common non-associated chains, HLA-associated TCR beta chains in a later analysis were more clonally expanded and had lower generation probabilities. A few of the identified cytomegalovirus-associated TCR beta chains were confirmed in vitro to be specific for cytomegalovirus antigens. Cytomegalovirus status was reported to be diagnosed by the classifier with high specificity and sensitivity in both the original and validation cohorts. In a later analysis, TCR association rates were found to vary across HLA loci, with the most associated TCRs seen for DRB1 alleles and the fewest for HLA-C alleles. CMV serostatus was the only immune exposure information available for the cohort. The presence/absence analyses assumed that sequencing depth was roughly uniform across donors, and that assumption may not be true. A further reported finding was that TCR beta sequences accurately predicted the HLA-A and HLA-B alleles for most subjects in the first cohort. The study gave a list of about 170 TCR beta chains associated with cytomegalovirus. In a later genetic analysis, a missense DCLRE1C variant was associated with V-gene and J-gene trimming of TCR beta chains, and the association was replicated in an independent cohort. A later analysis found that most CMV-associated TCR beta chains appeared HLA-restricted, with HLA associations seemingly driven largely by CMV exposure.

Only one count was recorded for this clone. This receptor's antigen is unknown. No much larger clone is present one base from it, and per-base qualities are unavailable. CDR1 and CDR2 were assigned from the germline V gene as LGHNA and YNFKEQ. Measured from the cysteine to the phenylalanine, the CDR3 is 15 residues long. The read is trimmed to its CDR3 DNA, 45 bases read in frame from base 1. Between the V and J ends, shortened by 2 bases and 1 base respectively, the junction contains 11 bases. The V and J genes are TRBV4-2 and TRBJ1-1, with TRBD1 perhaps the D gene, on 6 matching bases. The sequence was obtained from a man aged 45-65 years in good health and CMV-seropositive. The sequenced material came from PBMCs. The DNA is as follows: TGTGCCAGCAGCCAAACCGACAGGCCGAACACTGAAGCTTTCTTT. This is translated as CASSQTDRPNTEAFF.